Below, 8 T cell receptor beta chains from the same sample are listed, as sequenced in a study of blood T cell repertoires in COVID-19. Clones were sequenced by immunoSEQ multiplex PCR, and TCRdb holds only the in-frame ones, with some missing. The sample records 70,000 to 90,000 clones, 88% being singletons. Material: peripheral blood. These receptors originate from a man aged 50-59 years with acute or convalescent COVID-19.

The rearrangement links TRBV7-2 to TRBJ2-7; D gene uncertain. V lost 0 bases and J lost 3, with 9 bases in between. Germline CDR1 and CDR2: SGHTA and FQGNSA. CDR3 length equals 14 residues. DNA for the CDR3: TGTGCCAGCAGCTTAGCGGTGGCGGTCTACGAGCAGTACTTC. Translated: CASSLAVAVYEQYF.

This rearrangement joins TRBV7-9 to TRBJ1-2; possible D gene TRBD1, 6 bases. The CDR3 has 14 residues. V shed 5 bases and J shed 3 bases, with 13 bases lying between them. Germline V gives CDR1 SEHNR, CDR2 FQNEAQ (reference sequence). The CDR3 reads CASSPGARDYGYTF. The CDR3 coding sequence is TGTGCCAGCAGCCCAGGGGCCAGAGACTATGGCTACACCTTC.

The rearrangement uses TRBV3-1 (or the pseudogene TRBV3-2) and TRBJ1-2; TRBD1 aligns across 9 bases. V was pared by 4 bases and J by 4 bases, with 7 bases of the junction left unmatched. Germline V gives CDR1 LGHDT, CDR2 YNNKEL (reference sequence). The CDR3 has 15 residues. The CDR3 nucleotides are TGTGCCAGCAGCCTGTCGGGACAGGGTGCCTATGGCTACACCTTC. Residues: CASSLSGQGAYGYTF.

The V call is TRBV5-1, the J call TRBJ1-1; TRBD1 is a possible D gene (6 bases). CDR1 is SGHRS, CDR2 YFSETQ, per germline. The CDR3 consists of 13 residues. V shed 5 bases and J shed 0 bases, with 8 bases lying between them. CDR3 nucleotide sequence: TGCGCCAGCAGAGACAGGTTGAACACTGAAGCTTTCTTT. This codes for CASRDRLNTEAFF.

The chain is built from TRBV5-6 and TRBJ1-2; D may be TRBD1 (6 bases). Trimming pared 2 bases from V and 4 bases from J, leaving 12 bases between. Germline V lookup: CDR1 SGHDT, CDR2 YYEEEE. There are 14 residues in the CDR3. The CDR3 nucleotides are TGTGCCAGCAGCTTTTCAGGGGTGGCCTATGGCTACACCTTC. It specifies CASSFSGVAYGYTF.

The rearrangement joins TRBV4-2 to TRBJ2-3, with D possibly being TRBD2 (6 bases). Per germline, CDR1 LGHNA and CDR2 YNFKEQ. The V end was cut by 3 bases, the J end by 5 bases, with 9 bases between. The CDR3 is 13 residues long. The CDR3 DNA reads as TGTGCCAGCAGCCAGGGACTGCAAGATACGCAGTATTTT. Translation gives CASSQGLQDTQYF.

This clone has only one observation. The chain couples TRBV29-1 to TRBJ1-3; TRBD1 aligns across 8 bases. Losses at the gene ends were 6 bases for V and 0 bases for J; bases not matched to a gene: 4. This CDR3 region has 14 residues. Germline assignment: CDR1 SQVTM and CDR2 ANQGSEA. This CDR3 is CSVLTGASGNTIYF. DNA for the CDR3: TGCAGCGTCCTGACAGGGGCCTCTGGAAACACCATATATTTT.

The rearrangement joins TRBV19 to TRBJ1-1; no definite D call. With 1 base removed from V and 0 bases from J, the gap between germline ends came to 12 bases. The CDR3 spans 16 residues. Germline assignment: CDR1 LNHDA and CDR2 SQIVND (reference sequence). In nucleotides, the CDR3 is TGTGCCAGTAGTATAGGGGGAGGCAGGATGAACACTGAAGCTTTCTTT. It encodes CASSIGGGRMNTEAFF.